These T cell receptor beta chains were read from a single sample in a study of T-cell memory formation after mild COVID-19. Each CDR3 protein is one row after TCRdb ran MiXCR on the 5' RACE reads. Of about 50,000 distinct CDR3 sequences in the sample, over 9% are singletons; the top ten hold about an eighth. Sequencing was carried out using PBMCs or a T cell subset sorted from them (not recorded which). The receptor set was obtained from an adult woman who had mild COVID-19 (a few samples of this study predate the infection). Cell type and time point are not known. CDR3s include the opening cysteine and the closing phenylalanine or tryptophan. The order of the fields is clone size, J gene, V gene, D gene, CDR3 protein, CDR3 DNA. The D gene is left open where the match is weak. A clone size is listed for some rows: how often the clone was seen (once, few, many), or a class if it is expanded.

>many|TRBJ2-5|TRBV5-5|-
CASSLAGTKQETQYF
TGTGCCAGCAGCTTGGCCGGGACAAAACAAGAGACCCAGTACTTC
>many|TRBJ2-2|TRBV7-8|-
CASSSIEGGSGELFF
TGTGCCAGCAGCTCCATCGAAGGAGGGTCCGGGGAGCTGTTTTTT
>few|TRBJ1-3|TRBV25-1|-
CASSAWTVGNTIYF
TGTGCCAGCAGTGCCTGGACAGTTGGAAACACCATATATTTT
>-|TRBJ2-3|TRBV11-2|TRBD2
CASSFPSGRGAGDTQYF
TGTGCCAGCAGCTTCCCAAGCGGGAGGGGGGCCGGAGATACGCAGTATTTT
>few|TRBJ2-7|TRBV6-1|TRBD2
CAIYSPRGGSMYEQYF
TGTGCCATCTATTCCCCGCGGGGGGGCTCGATGTACGAGCAGTACTTC
>many|TRBJ2-4|TRBV18|-
CASSPPTPGAAKNIQYF
TGTGCCAGCTCACCACCCACCCCCGGGGCCGCCAAAAACATTCAGTACTTC
>-|TRBJ2-1|TRBV27|-
CASSVPGYNEQFF
TGTGCCAGCAGTGTTCCAGGCTACAATGAGCAGTTCTTC
>-|TRBJ1-1|TRBV10-3|-
CAISESFEREAFF
TGTGCCATCAGTGAGTCTTTTGAGCGGGAGGCTTTCTTT
>many|TRBJ2-7|TRBV5-1|-
CASSLVVQPYEQYF
TGCGCCAGCAGCTTGGTAGTACAGCCTTACGAGCAGTACTTC
>few|TRBJ2-1|TRBV11-2|TRBD2
CASSSRLAVLNEQFF
TGTGCCAGCAGCTCCCGACTAGCAGTATTGAATGAGCAGTTCTTC
>few|TRBJ2-6|TRBV19|-
CASSPWGGGGANVLTF
TGTGCCAGTAGTCCCTGGGGAGGTGGTGGGGCCAACGTCCTGACTTTC
>-|TRBJ2-1|TRBV3-1|TRBD2
CASSQGRYGTSRNEQFF
TGTGCCAGCAGCCAAGGACGCTACGGGACTAGCAGGAATGAGCAGTTCTTC
>few|TRBJ2-3|TRBV18|TRBD2
CASSPPSGNPLTDTQYF
TGTGCCAGCTCACCCCCTAGCGGGAACCCCCTCACAGATACGCAGTATTTT
>few|TRBJ2-7|TRBV20-1|-
CSARTTPNIGYF
TGCAGTGCTCGGACAACGCCCAATATCGGGTACTTC
>many|TRBJ1-2|TRBV20-1|-
CSAGAGGKNYGYTF
TGCAGTGCTGGGGCGGGCGGGAAGAACTATGGCTACACCTTC
>-|TRBJ2-1|TRBV14|TRBD2
CASSLAGLYNEQFF
TGTGCCAGCAGCCTAGCGGGGTTATACAATGAGCAGTTCTTC
>few|TRBJ2-2|TRBV20-1|-
CSARPGPVTGELFF
TGCAGTGCTAGGCCTGGACCGGTGACCGGGGAGCTGTTTTTT
>-|TRBJ1-5|TRBV12-3/TRBV12-4|-
CASSLSSHDQPQHF
TGTGCCAGCAGTTTAAGTAGCCACGATCAGCCCCAGCATTTT
>-|TRBJ1-1|TRBV7-2|TRBD1
CASSWGTVGSTEAFF
TGTGCCAGCAGCTGGGGGACAGTGGGTAGCACTGAAGCTTTCTTT
>-|TRBJ1-4|TRBV9|-
CASSSTPDSGEKLFF
TGTGCCAGCAGCTCCACCCCGGACAGTGGTGAAAAACTGTTTTTT
>-|TRBJ2-3|TRBV4-1|-
CASSQATDTQYF
TGCGCCAGCAGCCAAGCCACAGATACGCAGTATTTT
>-|TRBJ1-1|TRBV7-3|-
CASSLRGDTEAFF
TGTGCCAGCAGCTTAAGGGGGGACACTGAAGCTTTCTTT
>many|TRBJ2-7|TRBV15|-
CATSRTRTAYEQYF
TGTGCCACCAGCCGAACCAGGACAGCCTACGAGCAGTACTTC
>few|TRBJ2-7|TRBV7-2|TRBD2
CASSSTSGRRYEQYF
TGTGCCAGCAGCTCGACTAGCGGGAGACGGTACGAGCAGTACTTC